This T cell receptor (beta chain) appears in the sequencing data of a study of vaccination effects on CD4 cells after COVID-19. Whole-study context: Sampling occurred a median 72 days post second dose, range 14 to 241.

ViraFEST assay sequencing came after antigen-specific CD4+ T cells were expanded with viral peptide pools. Following a 10-day culture, CD4+ T cells were purified. It was two doses of either the BNT162b2 or mRNA-1273 vaccine that participants received. Germline CDR1 reads KGHSH; CDR2 reads LQKENI. This CDR3 comprises 13 residues. The ends lost 5 bases at V and 4 bases at J; junction bases unmatched: 2. Only in-frame clones appear in the TCRdb table, and some are missing; sequencing was by immunoSEQ multiplex PCR. The sample consists of about 29,000 clones, roughly 68% of them appearing once. About this clone itself: Its antigen remains unknown.

The specimen was CD4+ T cells from PBMCs cultured with HCoV-OC43 spike peptides, collected after COVID-19 vaccination. Described subset: HCoV-OC43 spike overlapping peptide pool stimulation. The V call is TRBV18, the J call TRBJ1-2; 9 nucleotides line up with TRBD1. This receptor was obtained from a human donor who received a COVID-19 vaccine. CDR3 sequence: CASSGQGIYGYTF. The CDR3 DNA is TGTGCCAGCTCAGGACAGGGGATCTATGGCTACACCTTC.